Presented here are 10 T cell receptor beta chains from one specimen sequenced in a study of shared clonotypes between healthy human individuals. Clones were sequenced by immunoSEQ multiplex PCR, and TCRdb holds only the in-frame ones, with some missing. The sample includes 2 million to 2.5 million clones, 80% to 95% of them seen just once. The sample was naive CD4+ T cells from PBMCs. Subset in this sample: CD45RA+ positively selected. The receptors derive from a man between 18 and 29 years old in good health. Some clones in this sample may be carry-over from other donors' samples.

The genes are TRBV11-2 and TRBJ1-1; 8 nucleotides agree with TRBD1. The CDR3 runs to 13 residues. Germline V CDR1 and CDR2: SGHAT, FQNNGV. J gave up 6 bases and V 1 base, and 1 base lay outside the gene matches. CDR3 sequence: CASSLARGPEAFF. The CDR3, as DNA: TGTGCCAGCAGCTTAGCCAGGGGGCCTGAAGCTTTCTTT.

The chain couples TRBV28 to TRBJ1-5; D is perhaps TRBD1 (6 bases). With 7 bases removed from V and 7 bases from J, the gap between germline ends came to 14 bases. This CDR3 spans 13 amino acids. Germline V gene sequence: CDR1 MDHEN, CDR2 SYDVKM. CDR3 loop: CASKLGGVQPQHF. CDR3 DNA: TGTGCCAGCAAGTTAGGGGGAGTGCAGCCCCAGCATTTT.

The J gene is TRBJ1-2, the V gene TRBV7-2, with 10 bases matching TRBD1. This CDR3 is 17 amino acids long. Germline lookup yields CDR1 SGHTA and CDR2 FQGNSA. J lost 5 bases, V lost 0 bases, and 9 bases had no gene match. CDR3 DNA: TGTGCCAGCAGCTTAGCCAGAGGACAGGGGGATAGGTATGGCTACACCTTC. It translates to CASSLARGQGDRYGYTF.

The chain links TRBV7-9 to TRBJ2-1; 14 bases are shared with TRBD2. This CDR3 spans 19 amino acids. Germline values: CDR1 SEHNR, CDR2 FQNEAQ (reference sequence). The V gene end was trimmed by 2 bases and the J gene end by 7 bases; junction bases not matched to a gene: 13. The CDR3 region is CASSLFKGLAGAARNEQFF. CDR3 nucleotide sequence: TGTGCCAGCAGCTTATTTAAGGGACTAGCGGGAGCAGCGAGGAATGAGCAGTTCTTC.

This chain links TRBV7-6 with TRBJ2-2, with D unclear. V lost 3 bases and J lost 4, with 12 bases in between. Germline CDR1 reads SGHVS; CDR2 reads FNYEAQ. The CDR3 totals 15 residues. CDR3 bases: TGTGCCAGCAGCTTTGTTACCCTGGGCACCGGGGAGCTGTTTTTT. This translates into CASSFVTLGTGELFF. Full variable domain (remainder filled in from reference TRBV7-6 and TRBJ2-2): GAGVSQSPRYKVTKRGQDVALRCDPISGHVSLYWYRQALGQGPEFLTYFNYEAQQDKSGLPNDRFSAERPEGSISTLTIQRTEQRDSAMYRCASSFVTLGTGELFFGEGSRLTVL.

A single count supports this clone. The chain employs TRBV7-2 and TRBJ2-1; D gene unclear. This CDR3 comprises 12 residues. From germline, CDR1 is SGHTA and CDR2 FQGNSA. V was trimmed by 1 base and J by 8 bases, leaving 6 bases between them. Here the CDR3 reads CASSLEAYEQFF. Written as DNA, the CDR3 is TGTGCCAGCAGCTTAGAAGCCTATGAGCAGTTCTTC.

This clone was picked up one time. The chain has TRBV28 and TRBJ2-2, with 10 nucleotides matching TRBD2. The germline V gene encodes CDR1 MDHEN and CDR2 SYDVKM. Trimming removed 5 bases from V and 4 bases from J; junction bases left unmatched: 4. The CDR3 is 15 amino acids. The CDR3 spells CASSLASGSTGELFF. In DNA, the CDR3 is TGTGCCAGCAGTCTAGCTAGCGGGAGCACCGGGGAGCTGTTTTTT.

The J gene is TRBJ1-6, the V gene TRBV28; the match to TRBD1 covers 8 bases. CDR1 is MDHEN, CDR2 SYDVKM, per germline. This CDR3 comprises 14 residues. The ends lost 4 bases at V and 5 bases at J; junction bases unmatched: 1. CDR3 protein: CASSSTGDNSPLHF. In DNA form, the CDR3 reads TGTGCCAGCAGTTCGACAGGGGATAATTCACCCCTCCACTTT.

CDR3 DNA: TGTGCCAGCAGCCCGCGGGCTAGCGGCACAGATACGCAGTATTTT. Translated: CASSPRASGTDTQYF. This chain links TRBV11-3 with TRBJ2-3; a possible D gene is TRBD2 (6 bases). V lost 5 bases to trimming and J lost 1 base, with 13 bases between them. This CDR3 is built from 15 residues. Germline CDR1 SGHNT, CDR2 YENEEA. The variable domain in full, completed from reference TRBV11-3 and TRBJ2-3, reads EAGVVQSPRYKIIEKKQPVAFWCNPISGHNTLYWYLQNLGQGPELLIRYENEEAVDDSQLPKDRFSAERLKGVDSTLKIQPAELGDSAVYLCASSPRASGTDTQYFGPGTRLTVL.

This clone was observed a single time. This chain uses TRBV27 with TRBJ2-1; D uncertain. Germline loops: CDR1 MNHEY, CDR2 SMNVEV (reference sequence). V dropped 1 base and J dropped 10 bases, with 11 bases sitting between them. This CDR3 is 13 amino acids long. CDR3 in amino acids: CASSLFRQSEQFF. CDR3 coding DNA: TGTGCCAGCAGTTTATTTAGGCAGTCCGAGCAGTTCTTC.